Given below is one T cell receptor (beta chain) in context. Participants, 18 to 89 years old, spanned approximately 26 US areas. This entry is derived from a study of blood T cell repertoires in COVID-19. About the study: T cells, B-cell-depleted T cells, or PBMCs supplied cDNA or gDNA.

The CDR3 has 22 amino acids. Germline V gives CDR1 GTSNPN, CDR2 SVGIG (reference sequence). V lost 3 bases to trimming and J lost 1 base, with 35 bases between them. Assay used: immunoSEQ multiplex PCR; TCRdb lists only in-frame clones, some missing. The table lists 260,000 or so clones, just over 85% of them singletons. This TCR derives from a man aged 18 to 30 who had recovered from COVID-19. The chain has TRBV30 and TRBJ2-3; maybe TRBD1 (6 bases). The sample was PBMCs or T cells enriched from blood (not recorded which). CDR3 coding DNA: TGTGCCTGGAGGGGCAGGGGCACAAGAGCACAAGGGGCGGACTGGGGCACAGATACGCAGTATTTT. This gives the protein CAWRGRGTRAQGADWGTDTQYF.